The 20 T cell receptor beta chains in this list originate from one sample, sequenced in a study of technical replicates of blood from a handful of donors. The repertoire was sequenced with immunoSEQ multiplex PCR; TCRdb's copy has only in-frame clones and lacks some. The data hold tens of thousands of clones, with over 85% observed a single time. The sample consisted of PBMCs. These receptors all come from a human donor in good health. Some clones in this sample may be carry-over from other donors' samples.

The gene calls are TRBV27 and TRBJ2-7; possibly TRBD1 for D (5 bases). V lost 6 bases and J lost 4, with 19 bases in between. The CDR3 runs 15 residues. The germline CDR1 and CDR2 sequences are MNHEY and SMNVEV (reference sequence). Here the CDR3 reads CASRSSVQGQYEQYF. The CDR3 nucleotides are TGTGCCAGCAGATCGTCCGTTCAGGGTCAATACGAGCAGTACTTC.

The rearrangement uses TRBV6-4 and TRBJ1-5; possibly TRBD1 for D (5 bases). The CDR3 totals 15 residues. The germline gives CDR1 MRHNA, CDR2 SNTAGT. V was shortened by 4 bases and J by 4 bases, with 14 bases between the two germline ends. The CDR3 region is CASSVQAGQNQPQHF. CDR3 nucleotides: TGTGCCAGCAGTGTTCAGGCCGGACAAAATCAGCCCCAGCATTTT.

This chain joins TRBV19 and TRBJ2-2; 10 bases are shared with TRBD1. Germline assignment: CDR1 LNHDA and CDR2 SQIVND (reference sequence). With V trimmed by 5 bases and J by 3 bases, 0 bases remained unmatched. The CDR3 is 14 amino acids. The CDR3 reads CASSGQGDTGELFF. CDR3 bases: TGTGCCAGTAGTGGACAGGGGGACACCGGGGAGCTGTTTTTT.

The chain links TRBV11-2 to TRBJ2-7; TRBD2 matches at 7 bases. This CDR3 spans 11 amino acids. Germline lookup yields CDR1 SGHAT and CDR2 FQNNGV. Trimming cost V 6 bases and J 4 bases; bases outside gene matches: 0. CDR3 nucleotide sequence: TGTGCCAGCAGGCGGGGGTACGAGCAGTACTTC. This sequence encodes CASRRGYEQYF.

V gene TRBV9 combines with J gene TRBJ2-3; tentative D call: TRBD2 (6 bases). The germline gives CDR1 SGDLS, CDR2 YYNGEE. Deletions cut 3 bases from V and 2 bases from J, with 13 bases between. This CDR3 has 15 residues. DNA of the CDR3: TGTGCCAGCAGCGGACTAGGGGCATACACAGATACGCAGTATTTT. Its protein is CASSGLGAYTDTQYF.

The chain links TRBV7-8 to TRBJ2-7; TRBD1 matches at 11 bases. Germline-derived CDR1 and CDR2 are SGHVS and FQNEAQ. With V trimmed by 9 bases and J by 1 base, 8 bases remained unmatched. The CDR3 has 15 amino acids. The CDR3 nucleotides read TGTGCCAGTAACGTGGGGACAGGGGGGTCCTACGAGCAGTACTTC. This encodes CASNVGTGGSYEQYF.

The chain couples TRBV12-5 to TRBJ2-2; TRBD2 might be the D (6 bases). Germline assignment: CDR1 LGHNT and CDR2 FRNRAP. V lost 1 base and J lost 0, with 9 bases in between. This CDR3 contains 16 residues. The CDR3 loop reads CASGLGGNANTGELFF. DNA for the CDR3: TGTGCTAGTGGTTTGGGCGGGAACGCGAACACCGGGGAGCTGTTTTTT.

The gene calls are TRBV5-1 and TRBJ1-1; TRBD1 might be the D (5 bases). In germline, CDR1 is SGHRS, CDR2 YFSETQ. Trimming left V 4 bases short and J 1 base short, with 11 bases between. The CDR3 is 14 amino acids. The CDR3 DNA reads as TGCGCCAGCAGCGTCCACGGGGGGAACACTGAAGCTTTCTTT. As protein: CASSVHGGNTEAFF.

This clone is labeled medium-sized (0.01 to 0.1%). V usage is TRBV5-8 and J usage is TRBJ2-3; 9 nucleotides align to TRBD2. The CDR3 length is 16 residues. Trimming took 0 bases from V and 1 from J; bases not matched to a gene: 3. Looked up from germline, CDR1 is SGHTS and CDR2 is YDEGEE. CDR3 loop: CASSLDGGRGTDTQYF. The CDR3 DNA reads as TGTGCCAGCAGCTTGGACGGCGGGAGGGGCACAGATACGCAGTATTTT.

The chain uses TRBV6-1 and TRBJ1-1, with a possible D match to TRBD1 (6 bases). V was cut by 10 bases and J by 4 bases, with 22 bases left in between. The CDR3 sequence is 15 residues long. CDR1 and CDR2 (germline): MNHNS, SASEGT. CDR3 nucleotides: TGTGCCACCGGCGCTGTAAGGGGGGGGAGCACTGAAGCTTTCTTT. This translates into CATGAVRGGSTEAFF.

The chain links TRBV6-6 to TRBJ2-1, with 9 bases identical to TRBD1. The CDR3 covers 15 residues. V lost 4 bases and J lost 4; bases outside the gene matches: 5. The germline V gene has CDR1 MNHNY and CDR2 SVGAGI (reference sequence). The CDR3 loop is CASSLRDRDYNEQFF. The CDR3 coding sequence is TGTGCCAGCAGTTTAAGGGACAGGGATTACAATGAGCAGTTCTTC.

The chain carries TRBV5-1 and TRBJ2-4, with TRBD1 matching 8 bases. The germline V gene has CDR1 SGHRS and CDR2 YFSETQ. Unmatched junction bases numbered 7, after V lost 4 bases and J lost 4 bases. The CDR3 length is 15 residues. The CDR3 spells CASSPRTGRKNIQYF. The CDR3 DNA reads TGCGCCAGCAGCCCCCGGACAGGGCGAAAAAACATTCAGTACTTC.

The CDR3 protein is CASSYAGSTEAFF. CDR3 DNA: TGTGCCAGCAGCTACGCAGGGTCCACTGAAGCTTTCTTT. The rearrangement joins TRBV5-6 to TRBJ1-1, with TRBD1 as a possible D gene (5 bases). The CDR3 is 13 residues long. V was shortened by 3 bases and J by 4 bases, with 10 bases between the two germline ends. Per germline, CDR1 SGHDT and CDR2 YYEEEE.

The rearrangement links TRBV4-3 to TRBJ2-6; no clear D. CDR1 LGHNA and CDR2 YSLEER come from the germline V gene. V lost 5 bases and J 1 base, leaving 12 bases between the germline ends. This CDR3 contains 16 residues. CDR3 coding DNA: TGCGCCAGCAGCATCGGTGACACTTCTGGGGCCAACGTCCTGACTTTC. As protein: CASSIGDTSGANVLTF.

The genes are TRBV2 and TRBJ1-6; TRBD1 matches 8 bases. Trimming at V came to 7 bases and at J to 7 bases, leaving 6 bases not matched to a gene. CDR3 length: 14 residues. Germline CDR1 SNHLY, CDR2 FYNNEI. Here the CDR3 reads CASKGQGENSPLHF. DNA for the CDR3: TGTGCCAGCAAAGGACAGGGAGAGAATTCACCCCTCCACTTT.

The chain employs TRBV6-1 and TRBJ2-7, with 9 positions matching TRBD2. The J segment lost 3 bases and the V segment lost 3 bases, leaving 6 bases of the junction unmatched. Germline V gene data show CDR1 as MNHNS and CDR2 as SASEGT. The CDR3 runs 15 residues. The CDR3 reads CASSDALAGNYEQYF. CDR3 sequence (DNA): TGTGCCAGCAGTGATGCTCTAGCGGGGAACTACGAGCAGTACTTC.

The V call is TRBV7-8, the J call TRBJ2-7, with no clear D. CDR3 length: 14 residues. The germline V gene has CDR1 SGHVS and CDR2 FQNEAQ. Trimming removed 2 bases at V and 3 bases at J, with 11 bases between. The CDR3 loop is CASSLIRGYYEQYF. The CDR3 DNA sequence: TGTGCCAGCAGCTTAATTAGAGGATACTACGAGCAGTACTTC.

This clone has a handful of counts. The chain uses TRBV6-5 and TRBJ1-2; tentatively, D is TRBD1 (6 bases). Trimming stripped 2 bases from V and 5 bases from J, with 15 bases between. Germline CDR1 reads MNHEY; CDR2 reads SVGAGI. This CDR3 has 15 amino acids. This CDR3 reads CASSYRGGSGYGYTF. The CDR3 region has the DNA TGTGCCAGCAGTTACCGGGGGGGCTCAGGGTATGGCTACACCTTC.

Written as DNA, the CDR3 is TGTGCCAGTAGTCCCAGCGGGGGACAGACAAGTTACTTC. Its protein is CASSPSGGQTSYF. This chain joins TRBV19 and TRBJ2-5, with D possibly being TRBD2 (8 bases). This CDR3 has 13 residues. The germline gives CDR1 LNHDA, CDR2 SQIVND (reference sequence). V was clipped by 5 bases and J by 14 bases, with 21 bases between them.

This rearrangement joins TRBV6-5 to TRBJ2-2; the match to TRBD1 covers 9 bases. Germline V gene data show CDR1 as MNHEY and CDR2 as SVGAGI. V lost 2 bases, J lost 7 bases, and 8 bases stayed unmatched. The CDR3 covers 16 residues. CDR3 in amino acids: CASSYRQGGPGGELFF. DNA of the CDR3: TGTGCCAGCAGTTACCGACAGGGGGGCCCAGGCGGGGAGCTGTTTTTT.